This record looks at one T cell receptor (beta chain) sequence and its context. This sample is part of a study of blood T cell repertoires in COVID-19. Study in general: Samples representing acute and convalescent COVID-19 were sourced from the United States, Italy and Spain. Sources were T cells, B-cell-depleted T cells, or PBMCs; the material itself was cDNA or gDNA.

The CDR3 covers 13 residues. The germline gives CDR1 GTSNPN, CDR2 SVGIG (reference sequence). With V trimmed by 7 bases and J by 8 bases, 8 bases remained unmatched. The protocol was immunoSEQ multiplex PCR, while the TCRdb copy is restricted to in-frame clones and leaves out a portion. The sample records roughly 190,000 clones, 88% being singletons. The V call is TRBV30, the J call TRBJ1-4; 9 bases match TRBD1. This TCR was recovered from a man between 25 and 39 years old with acute or convalescent COVID-19. Input material: peripheral blood. This chain's CDR3 is CAYHRGLGEKLFF. CDR3 nucleotides: TGTGCCTACCACAGGGGGCTGGGGGAAAAACTGTTTTTT.